This is a list of T cell receptor beta chains from one sample in a study of patients and donors after allogeneic stem cell transplantation. TCRdb itself ran the RT-PCR reads through MiXCR, one entry per CDR3 protein. The data contain 400,000 to 450,000 distinct CDR3 sequences, 16% of them singletons. Sequencing was performed on blood, either unsorted or a sorted T cell fraction (not recorded which). The receptors were gathered from a human donor who was either an allogeneic HSCT recipient or a stem cell or donor lymphocyte infusion donor (not recorded which). It is not recorded whose cells these are; they may come from a transplant donor. The CDR3 runs from the conserved cysteine through the conserved F or W. A D gene is named only where the DNA matches it firmly. Expanded clones are given a class, and other clones once, few, many or no size at all.

clone size: many; J gene: TRBJ1-1; D gene: -; V gene: TRBV6-1; CDR3 DNA: TGTGCCAGCAGTCTAGGGACACCTCCTGAAGCTTTCTTT; CDR3 protein: CASSLGTPPEAFF
clone size: -; J gene: TRBJ2-7; D gene: -; V gene: TRBV19; CDR3 DNA: TGTGCCAGTAGTGCCCTTCCAAGGACCGGGAACGAGCAGTACTTC; CDR3 protein: CASSALPRTGNEQYF
clone size: -; J gene: TRBJ1-5; D gene: TRBD1; V gene: TRBV7-8; CDR3 DNA: TGTGCCAGCAGCCCAGGGGGCACTTCCCAGCCCCAGCATTTT; CDR3 protein: CASSPGGTSQPQHF
clone size: -; J gene: TRBJ2-3; D gene: -; V gene: TRBV4-3; CDR3 DNA: TGCGCCAGCAGCCAAGACCCGCGGAGCACAGATACGCAGTATTTT; CDR3 protein: CASSQDPRSTDTQYF
clone size: -; J gene: TRBJ1-1; D gene: -; V gene: TRBV5-5; CDR3 DNA: TGTGCCAGCAGCTTATTCGAGGGGGCTGAAGCTTTCTTT; CDR3 protein: CASSLFEGAEAFF
clone size: few; J gene: TRBJ1-5; D gene: TRBD1; V gene: TRBV6-1; CDR3 DNA: TGTGCCAGCAGAAGATTCGGACAGGGGGGTTACAATCAGCCCCAGCATTTT; CDR3 protein: CASRRFGQGGYNQPQHF
clone size: -; J gene: TRBJ2-3; D gene: -; V gene: TRBV5-1; CDR3 DNA: TGCGCCAGCCAAGGTGGGGATACGCAGTATTTT; CDR3 protein: CASQGGDTQYF
clone size: -; J gene: TRBJ2-7; D gene: -; V gene: TRBV6-6; CDR3 DNA: TGTGCCAGCAGTATCAGCTCGTCCTACGAGCAGTACTTC; CDR3 protein: CASSISSSYEQYF
clone size: many; J gene: TRBJ1-1; D gene: TRBD1; V gene: TRBV5-1; CDR3 DNA: TGCGCCAGCAGCCCGCACCTGGGACAGTTGAACACTGAAGCTTTCTTT; CDR3 protein: CASSPHLGQLNTEAFF
clone size: few; J gene: TRBJ2-2; D gene: TRBD2; V gene: TRBV6-4; CDR3 DNA: TGTGCCAGCAGTGCCGGACTAGCGGGGGTGACCCCCGGGGAGCTGTTTTTT; CDR3 protein: CASSAGLAGVTPGELFF
clone size: -; J gene: TRBJ2-5; D gene: -; V gene: TRBV12-5; CDR3 DNA: TGTGCTAGTGGCTCGCGACAAGAGACCCAGTACTTC; CDR3 protein: CASGSRQETQYF
clone size: few; J gene: TRBJ1-1; D gene: -; V gene: TRBV29-1; CDR3 DNA: TGCAGCGGCCTCCCCCGGTATGGGAACACTGAAGCTTTCTTT; CDR3 protein: CSGLPRYGNTEAFF
clone size: -; J gene: TRBJ1-1; D gene: TRBD1; V gene: TRBV4-3; CDR3 DNA: TGCGCCAGCAGCCGACTGATTACAGGGGCCACTGAAGCTTTCTTT; CDR3 protein: CASSRLITGATEAFF
clone size: -; J gene: TRBJ1-2; D gene: -; V gene: TRBV12-3/TRBV12-4; CDR3 DNA: TGTGCCAGCAGTTTAACGGGGGATCGAGGCTACACCTTC; CDR3 protein: CASSLTGDRGYTF
clone size: -; J gene: TRBJ2-1; D gene: TRBD2; V gene: TRBV6-1; CDR3 DNA: TGTGCCAGCAGTCTACGGGGGGGGCGGGATGAGCAGTTCTTC; CDR3 protein: CASSLRGGRDEQFF
clone size: few; J gene: TRBJ2-3; D gene: TRBD2; V gene: TRBV4-3; CDR3 DNA: TGCGCCAGCAGCCAATATCCCTCGGGACTAGGGGCAGATACGCAGTATTTT; CDR3 protein: CASSQYPSGLGADTQYF
clone size: once; J gene: TRBJ2-3; D gene: -; V gene: TRBV11-2; CDR3 DNA: TGTGCCAGCAGCACACCACTTCCGGGGGCTGCGGCAGATACGCAGTATTTT; CDR3 protein: CASSTPLPGAAADTQYF
clone size: -; J gene: TRBJ2-2; D gene: -; V gene: TRBV2; CDR3 DNA: TGTGCCAGCACCCGGGACTCCCCGAACACCGGGGAGCTGTTTTTT; CDR3 protein: CASTRDSPNTGELFF
clone size: few; J gene: TRBJ2-7; D gene: -; V gene: TRBV6-5; CDR3 DNA: TGTGCCAGCAGCCCCGAGAAGGGCCCCGGGTACTTC; CDR3 protein: CASSPEKGPGYF
clone size: -; J gene: TRBJ1-2; D gene: -; V gene: TRBV20-1; CDR3 DNA: TGCAGTGCGGAAGCAGGGTACTATGGCTACACCTTC; CDR3 protein: CSAEAGYYGYTF
clone size: many; J gene: TRBJ2-7; D gene: -; V gene: TRBV5-1; CDR3 DNA: TGCGCCAGCAGCTGGGGTAAGGCTAACTACGAGCAGTACTTC; CDR3 protein: CASSWGKANYEQYF
clone size: few; J gene: TRBJ1-6; D gene: -; V gene: TRBV27; CDR3 DNA: TGTGCCAGCAGTTATGTTGGGAGCTCCTATAATTCACCCCTCCACTTT; CDR3 protein: CASSYVGSSYNSPLHF
clone size: many; J gene: TRBJ2-1; D gene: TRBD2; V gene: TRBV24-1; CDR3 DNA: TGTGCCACCAGTGATCGCAGCGGGAGTAAGATCAATGAGCAGTTCTTC; CDR3 protein: CATSDRSGSKINEQFF
clone size: -; J gene: TRBJ2-3; D gene: -; V gene: TRBV20-1; CDR3 DNA: TGCAGTGTCGGGCAGTTCACAGATACGCAGTATTTT; CDR3 protein: CSVGQFTDTQYF
clone size: -; J gene: TRBJ2-7; D gene: -; V gene: TRBV7-8; CDR3 DNA: TGTGCCAGCAGCCAGGCGCTTGCCGAGCAGTACTTC; CDR3 protein: CASSQALAEQYF
clone size: -; J gene: TRBJ1-2; D gene: -; V gene: TRBV7-2; CDR3 DNA: TGTGCCAGCAGCCTCCGAGGAAAGGGGGAAGGCTACACCTTC; CDR3 protein: CASSLRGKGEGYTF
clone size: few; J gene: TRBJ2-1; D gene: TRBD2; V gene: TRBV24-1; CDR3 DNA: TGTGCCACCAGTGACCCCGGACTAGCGGGTACCAAGGGACAGTTCTTC; CDR3 protein: CATSDPGLAGTKGQFF
clone size: few; J gene: TRBJ2-1; D gene: -; V gene: TRBV5-1; CDR3 DNA: TGCGCCAGCAGCCGTCCGGACGTTTTCAATGAGCAGTTCTTC; CDR3 protein: CASSRPDVFNEQFF
clone size: few; J gene: TRBJ2-7; D gene: -; V gene: TRBV13; CDR3 DNA: TGTGCCAGCAGCGCCTCCGGAACTATCATTCGCGAGCAGTACTTC; CDR3 protein: CASSASGTIIREQYF
clone size: few; J gene: TRBJ1-1; D gene: -; V gene: TRBV12-3/TRBV12-4; CDR3 DNA: TGTGCCAGCAGTTTTACTCGAGGGGGTGAAGCTTTCTTT; CDR3 protein: CASSFTRGGEAFF
clone size: -; J gene: TRBJ2-3; D gene: TRBD2; V gene: TRBV7-2; CDR3 DNA: TGTGCCAGCAGCCCCCCGGGGAAGCGGGGATCCACAGATACGCAGTATTTT; CDR3 protein: CASSPPGKRGSTDTQYF
clone size: few; J gene: TRBJ1-6; D gene: -; V gene: TRBV5-1; CDR3 DNA: TGCGCCAGCAGCCCGGAGGGAGGCAATTCACCCCTCCACTTT; CDR3 protein: CASSPEGGNSPLHF
clone size: -; J gene: TRBJ2-3; D gene: -; V gene: TRBV7-9; CDR3 DNA: TGTGCCAGCAGCTTAAAGATCACTCTTTACACAGATACGCAGTATTTT; CDR3 protein: CASSLKITLYTDTQYF
clone size: -; J gene: TRBJ1-4; D gene: -; V gene: TRBV10-3; CDR3 DNA: TGTGCCATCAGAAGGGGGTCCCCGAATGAAAAACTGTTTTTT; CDR3 protein: CAIRRGSPNEKLFF
clone size: -; J gene: TRBJ1-5; D gene: -; V gene: TRBV3-1; CDR3 DNA: TGTGCCAGCAGCCAAGATATTGGCCCCCCAGGGCAGCCCCAGCATTTT; CDR3 protein: CASSQDIGPPGQPQHF
clone size: -; J gene: TRBJ2-3; D gene: TRBD1; V gene: TRBV24-1; CDR3 DNA: TGTGCCACCAGTGATTTGCCGACAGGGGGGCCCTCAGATACGCAGTATTTT; CDR3 protein: CATSDLPTGGPSDTQYF
clone size: -; J gene: TRBJ1-3; D gene: TRBD1; V gene: TRBV7-9; CDR3 DNA: TGTGCCAGCAGCAACCGGGACAGGCTTAGCTCTGGAAACACCATATATTTT; CDR3 protein: CASSNRDRLSSGNTIYF
clone size: many; J gene: TRBJ2-7; D gene: TRBD1; V gene: TRBV4-2; CDR3 DNA: TGTGCCAGCAGCCAAACGGGACAGACGAACTACGAGCAGTACTTC; CDR3 protein: CASSQTGQTNYEQYF
clone size: few; J gene: TRBJ1-5; D gene: TRBD1; V gene: TRBV12-3/TRBV12-4; CDR3 DNA: TGTGCCAGCAGCACCTGGCAGGACAGGGTAAGGGACAATCAGCCCCAGCATTTT; CDR3 protein: CASSTWQDRVRDNQPQHF
clone size: -; J gene: TRBJ1-6; D gene: TRBD1; V gene: TRBV5-8; CDR3 DNA: TGTGCCAGCAGCGGGGGACAGGGGTGGCCTTCACCCCTCCACTTT; CDR3 protein: CASSGGQGWPSPLHF
clone size: -; J gene: TRBJ1-4; D gene: -; V gene: TRBV5-1; CDR3 DNA: TGCGCCAGCGCAGACCCGAGTGGGTCTAATGAAAAACTGTTTTTT; CDR3 protein: CASADPSGSNEKLFF